This T cell receptor (beta chain) came from a study of T cell repertoires in ileal Crohn's disease. With 6 bases clipped from V and 1 base from J, the junction kept 3 bases outside the gene matches. The CDR3 has 14 amino acids. Germline V CDR1 and CDR2: MDHEN, SYDVKM. Findings of the study overall: Compared with CD4 T cells, sorted CD8 cells carried more expanded clones. Clonality above 26.8% at surgery always came with endoscopic recurrence.

Turning to this clone: What it binds is not known.

Profiled with immunoSEQ multiplex PCR; TCRdb holds only in-frame clones, not every one. In the table there are fewer than 20,000 clones, around 60% of which are singletons. What was sequenced was ileal tissue. V usage is TRBV28 and J usage is TRBJ2-7; TRBD1 matches 10 bases. This sequence was found in an adult with Crohn's disease. The CDR3 DNA sequence: TGTGCCAGCAGGGGGACAGGGGCGTCCTACGAGCAGTACTTC. Encoded protein: CASRGTGASYEQYF.